A selection of T cell receptor beta chains follows, all from one sample in a study of blood T cell repertoires in COVID-19. Data came from immunoSEQ multiplex PCR; TCRdb stores just in-frame clones and leaves some out. This sample has 200,000 to 250,000 clones, with 88% found just once. Sequencing used PBMCs or T cells enriched from blood (not recorded which). These TCRs come from a woman in her 50s with acute COVID-19. The CDR3 runs from the conserved cysteine through the conserved F or W. A D gene is named only where the DNA matches it firmly. Clone size is shown for a subset of rows, as once, few, many or a class of expanded clone.

v_gene	abundance	j_gene	d_gene	CDR3nt	CDR3aa
TRBV7-2	NA	TRBJ2-1	NA	TGTGCCAGCAGCTTAGGTCCTGCACAAACTAACAATGAGCAGTTCTTC	CASSLGPAQTNNEQFF
TRBV3-1/TRBV3-2	NA	TRBJ2-1	NA	TGTGCCAGCAGTCCTCGTTACTCCTACAATGAGCAGTTCTTC	CASSPRYSYNEQFF
TRBV11-2	NA	TRBJ2-7	NA	TGTGCCAGCACGCGGGGTGGACGGAGCGCGGGCGGATACGAGCAGTACTTC	CASTRGGRSAGGYEQYF
TRBV7-2	NA	TRBJ1-1	NA	TGTGCCAGCAGCCGTGACCTCGCGAGGGAAGCTTTCTTT	CASSRDLAREAFF
TRBV6-2/TRBV6-3	NA	TRBJ2-1	TRBD2	TGTGCCAGCAGCGACACGAGCGGGAGGGCCAGGGATGAGCAGTTCTTC	CASSDTSGRARDEQFF
TRBV6-6	once	TRBJ1-1	TRBD1	TGTGCCAGCAGTTCCCCCACAGGGGGCGGGACTGAAGCTTTCTTT	CASSSPTGGGTEAFF
TRBV7-9	NA	TRBJ1-1	NA	TGTGCCAGCAGCCCCCGAGGGCAGAACACTGAAGCTTTCTTT	CASSPRGQNTEAFF
TRBV5-5	NA	TRBJ2-1	TRBD2	TGTGCCAGCAGCTTGAAGTGGACTAGCGGGAGCTACTCCTCCCCCCGGGGAGAGTTCTTC	CASSLKWTSGSYSSPRGEFF
TRBV19	NA	TRBJ1-5	TRBD1	TGTGCCAGTAAGAATTTAGGCAGGGGGCTGAATCAGCCCCAGCATTTT	CASKNLGRGLNQPQHF
TRBV5-4	once	TRBJ2-4	NA	TGTGCCAGCAGCTTGGGGCGGGACCCAGTTACCAAAAACATTCAGTACTTC	CASSLGRDPVTKNIQYF
TRBV28	NA	TRBJ1-5	TRBD1	TGTGCCAGCTTCGGACAGGGGATTGGCAATCAGCCCCAGCATTTT	CASFGQGIGNQPQHF
TRBV27	NA	TRBJ1-4	NA	TGTGCCAGCAGTTTTGGAGGGGTCAATGAAAAACTGTTTTTT	CASSFGGVNEKLFF
TRBV7-9	NA	TRBJ2-1	TRBD2	TGTGCCAGCAGCTTCACGACTAGCGGGAGACCCGCCTCCTACAATGAGCAGTTCTTC	CASSFTTSGRPASYNEQFF
TRBV9	NA	TRBJ2-7	NA	TGTGCCAGCAGCGTAGGGGGGAGCGGGTACGAGCAGTACTTC	CASSVGGSGYEQYF
TRBV6-5	NA	TRBJ2-1	TRBD2	TGTGCCAGCAGTTTCGCTAGCGGGGCGGGAAATGAGCAGTTCTTC	CASSFASGAGNEQFF
TRBV7-8	NA	TRBJ2-7	NA	TGTGCCAGCAGCTTAGTTTTAAGTCCAGACTACGAGCAGTACTTC	CASSLVLSPDYEQYF
TRBV7-9	NA	TRBJ1-2	NA	TGTGCCAGCAGCGCTAGAGCGTCGAACTATGGCTACACCTTC	CASSARASNYGYTF
TRBV3-1/TRBV3-2	NA	TRBJ1-2	TRBD1	TGTGCCAGCAGCCGCAGACAGGGGGCTGTCTATGGCTACACCTTC	CASSRRQGAVYGYTF
TRBV19	NA	TRBJ2-7	TRBD2	TGTGCCAGTAGTACGCCGACAACTAGCGGAGGCTCCTACGAGCAGTACTTC	CASSTPTTSGGSYEQYF
TRBV19	NA	TRBJ1-5	NA	TGTGCCAGTAGTAGCCCGCAAGTGACAGCGAATCAGCCCCAGCATTTT	CASSSPQVTANQPQHF
TRBV2	NA	TRBJ2-1	TRBD2	TGTGCCAGCAGTGGTGCTAGCGGGTCATACTCCTACAATGAGCAGTTCTTC	CASSGASGSYSYNEQFF
TRBV10-3	NA	TRBJ1-6	TRBD1	TGTGCCAACCGGTCAGGACAGGGGCCACCCCTCCACTTT	CANRSGQGPPLHF
TRBV30	NA	TRBJ1-5	TRBD1	TGTGCCTGGAGTGTAAGGGACAGATACAATCAGCCCCAGCATTTT	CAWSVRDRYNQPQHF
TRBV9	NA	TRBJ2-1	TRBD2	TGTGCCAGCAGCCCACTAGCGGGAGCCCCAGTGGGCAATGAGCAGTTCTTC	CASSPLAGAPVGNEQFF
TRBV7-8	NA	TRBJ1-1	TRBD1	TGTGCCAGCAGCTTAGAACCTATAGGGACAGGGATGAACACTGAAGCTTTCTTT	CASSLEPIGTGMNTEAFF
TRBV6-5	NA	TRBJ2-3	NA	TGTGCCAGCAGTCCCATCGTGGGCTATACGCAGTATTTT	CASSPIVGYTQYF
TRBV5-8	NA	TRBJ1-1	TRBD1	TGTGCCAGCAGCTGGGACAGGGGTAATATGAACACTGAAGCTTTCTTT	CASSWDRGNMNTEAFF
TRBV5-4	NA	TRBJ2-3	NA	TGTGCCAGCAGCTTGGTCCCTGATACGCAGTATTTT	CASSLVPDTQYF
TRBV11-2	NA	TRBJ2-2	NA	TGTGCCAGCAGCTTATTATACACCGGGGAGCTGTTTTTT	CASSLLYTGELFF
TRBV28	NA	TRBJ2-2	TRBD1	TGTGCCAGCAGGTCCACAGGGGGAGAGGCCGGGGAGCTGTTTTTT	CASRSTGGEAGELFF
TRBV3-1/TRBV3-2	NA	TRBJ2-3	NA	TGTGCCAGCAGCCAGTACACCACAGATACGCAGTATTTT	CASSQYTTDTQYF
TRBV6-5	NA	TRBJ2-7	TRBD1	TGTGCCAGCAGATCAACCGGGACAGGGACCTACGAGCAGTACTTC	CASRSTGTGTYEQYF
TRBV18	NA	TRBJ1-1	TRBD1	TGTGCCAGCTCACCCCGGTCGACAGGGGGAGGAACTGAAGCTTTCTTT	CASSPRSTGGGTEAFF
TRBV2	NA	TRBJ2-7	NA	TGTGCCAGCAGTCGTACAGGGAGCTCCTACGAGCAGTACTTC	CASSRTGSSYEQYF
TRBV7-9	NA	TRBJ2-1	TRBD2	TGTGCCGGGGAGAGCGGGGTTAACAATGAGCAGTTCTTC	CAGESGVNNEQFF
TRBV30	NA	TRBJ2-7	TRBD1	TGTGCCTGGAGTGCGGACAGGCCCTACGAGCAGTACTTC	CAWSADRPYEQYF
TRBV9	NA	TRBJ2-3	NA	TGTGCCAGCAGCACCAGGTCCAACACAGATACGCAGTATTTT	CASSTRSNTDTQYF
TRBV19	once	TRBJ2-2	NA	TGTGCCAGTAGTATGAGAACTAGGTTTACCGGGGAGCTGTTTTTT	CASSMRTRFTGELFF
TRBV5-6	once	TRBJ2-5	TRBD2	TGTGCCAGCAGCTATCGGACTAGCGGGAGGGAGACCCAGTACTTC	CASSYRTSGRETQYF
TRBV28	NA	TRBJ1-2	NA	TGTGCCAGCAGTTTATCGGGGGGCCCTAACTATGGCTACACCTTC	CASSLSGGPNYGYTF
TRBV2	NA	TRBJ1-6	TRBD1	TGTGCCAGCAGGACCGGGACAGACCTTTCACCCCTCCACTTT	CASRTGTDLSPLHF
TRBV27	NA	TRBJ2-7	TRBD2	TGTGCCAGCAGTTTATCGAGGCGGGAGGGTTACGAGCAGTACTTC	CASSLSRREGYEQYF
TRBV7-9	NA	TRBJ1-2	NA	TGTGCCAGCAGCCAGACACTTTTATTTAACTATGGCTACACCTTC	CASSQTLLFNYGYTF
TRBV18	once	TRBJ2-1	TRBD2	TGTGCCAGCTCACTAGCCGGGACTAGCGTTCCCTTGCTATACAATGAGCAGTTCTTC	CASSLAGTSVPLLYNEQFF
TRBV19	NA	TRBJ2-2	TRBD2	TGTGCCAGTAGGGGAGGGGCGAACACCGGGGAGCTGTTTTTT	CASRGGANTGELFF
TRBV24-1	NA	TRBJ2-7	NA	TGTCCATGCAGTCAGGGCGTCGAGCAGTACTTC	CPCSQGVEQYF
TRBV19	NA	TRBJ1-2	TRBD1	TGTGCCAGTAGTATTGGACAGGGACCCTATGGCTACACCTTC	CASSIGQGPYGYTF
TRBV7-2	NA	TRBJ1-4	TRBD1	TGTGCCAGCAGCTCCCCAACAGGGGGCGTTAATGAAAAACTGTTTTTT	CASSSPTGGVNEKLFF
TRBV6-2/TRBV6-3	NA	TRBJ1-5	NA	TGTGCCAGCAGTTACGGGCCAGGTCGTGGTAAGGATCAGCCCCAGCATTTT	CASSYGPGRGKDQPQHF